One sample yielded the 26 T cell receptor beta chains listed below, sequenced in a study of T-cell reconstitution after alpha-beta-depleted transplantation in children. Unique molecular identifiers were incorporated during preparation of the TCRbeta library. MiXCR was run by TCRdb on the PCR reads, yielding one entry per CDR3 protein. The sample includes about 98,000 distinct CDR3 sequences, 23% seen only once; the top ten take 20% to 25%. Specimen: PBMCs, collected before TCRalphabeta/CD19-depleted stem cell transplant. The receptors were sampled from a boy younger than 10 with acute lymphoblastic leukemia, due to receive a stem cell transplant.

The rearrangement links TRBV6-1 to TRBJ2-7; TRBD1 agrees at 8 bases. The J segment lost 4 bases and the V segment lost 3 bases, leaving 11 bases of the junction unmatched. The germline gives CDR1 MNHNS, CDR2 SASEGT. The CDR3 runs to 16 residues. The CDR3 DNA sequence: TGTGCCAGCAGTGAGAGGTCCCGGACAGGGTTGTACGAGCAGTACTTC. Protein sequence: CASSERSRTGLYEQYF.

This clonotype came up a few times. V is TRBV29-1 and J is TRBJ2-2; D assignment may be TRBD1 or TRBD2 (6 bases each). V shed 4 bases and J shed 3 bases, with 21 bases lying between them. The V gene's germline CDR1 is SQVTM and CDR2 ANQGSEA. This CDR3 is built from 17 residues. CDR3 coding DNA: TGCAGCGTTGTTGAGGGGGGTAGCGGAGTACACACCGGGGAGCTGTTTTTT. Translating gives CSVVEGGSGVHTGELFF.

The table lists this clonotype with a few counts. This sequence joins TRBV25-1 and TRBJ2-7, with 8 bases identical to TRBD2. V shed 1 base and J 0 bases; nucleotides not matched to a gene: 5. CDR3 size: 16 residues. CDR1 MGHDK and CDR2 SYGVNS come from the germline V gene. CDR3: CASSESVSGSSYEQYF. The CDR3 DNA reads as TGTGCCAGCAGTGAATCAGTGAGCGGGAGCTCCTACGAGCAGTACTTC.

This chain connects TRBV20-1 to TRBJ2-7, with 8 bases that match TRBD2. Germline CDR1 DFQATT, CDR2 SNEGSKA (reference sequence). J was trimmed by 4 bases and V by 6 bases; bases with no gene match: 11. The CDR3 loop spans 14 amino acids. The CDR3 coding sequence is TGCAGTGCCACTAGCGGAGCCGCGGCATACGAGCAGTACTTC. It codes for CSATSGAAAYEQYF.

This clonotype was seen a handful of times. The V call is TRBV6-5, the J call TRBJ1-1; D is unresolved. In germline, CDR1 is MNHEY, CDR2 SVGAGI. V was shortened by 2 bases and J by 0 bases, with 10 bases between the two germline ends. The CDR3 spans 15 residues. The CDR3 loop is CASSYGQALNTEAFF. The CDR3 DNA reads as TGTGCCAGCAGTTACGGCCAGGCCTTGAACACTGAAGCTTTCTTT.

This rearrangement joins TRBV27 to TRBJ1-2, with 9 bases matching TRBD1. The ends lost 6 bases at V and 9 bases at J; junction bases unmatched: 11. From germline, CDR1 is MNHEY and CDR2 SMNVEV (reference sequence). The CDR3 spans 14 residues. Here the CDR3 DNA reads TGTGCCAGCAGCCGTGGACAGGGGCACTTTAGCTACACCTTC. Its protein is CASSRGQGHFSYTF.

This clonotype was picked up a small number of times. The chain uses TRBV9 and TRBJ2-6; 7 bases agree with TRBD2. The CDR3 sequence is 17 residues long. The junction had 6 bases not matched to a gene; V was cut back by 2 bases and J by 1 base. CDR1 SGDLS and CDR2 YYNGEE come from the germline V gene. This CDR3 reads CASSVPSGGSGANVLTF. The CDR3, as DNA: TGTGCCAGCAGCGTCCCCTCGGGGGGATCTGGGGCCAACGTCCTGACTTTC.

This clonotype was detected only a few times. This rearrangement joins TRBV7-2 to TRBJ1-3, with TRBD1 identical over 8 bases. The CDR3 runs to 16 residues. Germline CDR1 and CDR2: SGHTA and FQGNSA. The V segment lost 5 bases and the J segment 2 bases; nucleotides outside the gene matches: 8. Here the CDR3 reads CASSLDPTGAGNTIYF. The CDR3 DNA reads TGTGCCAGCAGCCTCGACCCGACAGGGGCTGGAAACACCATATATTTT.

The rearrangement uses TRBV29-1 and TRBJ2-7; a possible D gene is TRBD2 (5 bases). Trimming removed 3 bases at V and 1 base at J, with 10 bases between. This CDR3 contains 13 residues. Per the germline V gene, CDR1 is SQVTM and CDR2 is ANQGSEA. CDR3 amino acids: CSVESRDSYEQYF. The DNA for the CDR3 is TGCAGCGTTGAGAGTCGGGATTCCTACGAGCAGTACTTC.

This chain links TRBV15 with TRBJ2-6, with TRBD1 identical over 9 bases. J gave up 0 bases and V 9 bases, and 6 bases lay outside the gene matches. Germline CDR1 reads LNHNV; CDR2 reads YYDKDF (reference sequence). The CDR3 contains 16 residues. The DNA for the CDR3 is TGTGCCACGGACAGGGGTCAACTCTCTGGGGCCAACGTCCTGACTTTC. Its protein product is CATDRGQLSGANVLTF.

This clonotype was counted a few times. The gene calls are TRBV20-1 and TRBJ2-1, with 7 bases identical to TRBD1. This CDR3 is built from 15 residues. Per the germline V gene, CDR1 is DFQATT and CDR2 is SNEGSKA (reference sequence). V lost 5 bases and J lost 1; bases outside the gene matches: 8. The CDR3 loop reads CSAEGQDQSYNEQFF. The CDR3 DNA is TGCAGTGCTGAAGGACAGGACCAGTCCTACAATGAGCAGTTCTTC.

This clonotype appeared a few times. The chain couples TRBV12-3 or TRBV12-4 to TRBJ2-1; possibly TRBD1 or TRBD2 for D (6 bases each). This CDR3 is 18 amino acids long. V shed 6 bases and J shed 1 base, with 22 bases lying between them. CDR3 loop: CASSPKPGGGDSYNEQFF. DNA of the CDR3: TGTGCCAGCAGCCCAAAGCCCGGGGGCGGAGATTCCTACAATGAGCAGTTCTTC.

This chain uses TRBV6-5 with TRBJ2-2, with D tentatively TRBD2 (6 bases). From germline, CDR1 is MNHEY and CDR2 SVGAGI. The V end lost 6 bases, the J end lost 6 bases, and 8 bases lay between the germline ends. The CDR3 contains 12 residues. CDR3 DNA sequence: TGTGCCAGCAGCCGGAGGGCCGGGGAGCTGTTTTTT. Protein sequence: CASSRRAGELFF.

In this sample, this clonotype turned up once. The V gene is TRBV12-3 or TRBV12-4, the J gene TRBJ2-3, with 11 positions matching TRBD2. This CDR3 is built from 19 residues. V lost 11 bases and J lost 0; bases outside the gene matches: 19. Here the CDR3 DNA reads TGTGCCCTCAGTTTTTGGGGACTAGCGGAGGCCTTCAGCACAGATACGCAGTATTTT. It encodes CALSFWGLAEAFSTDTQYF.

This clonotype was counted only a few times. The chain joins TRBV28 to TRBJ1-5, with 8 bases lining up with TRBD1. CDR3 length: 16 amino acids. V was pared by 7 bases and J by 4 bases, with 12 bases of the junction left unmatched. Germline V lookup: CDR1 MDHEN, CDR2 SYDVKM. DNA for the CDR3: TGTGCCAGCAAGAGGACAGGGCGAGGGGTAAATCAGCCCCAGCATTTT. It encodes CASKRTGRGVNQPQHF.

In the case of this clonotype: An end of the junction does not agree with germline; a read error may underlie this. V gene TRBV20-1 combines with J gene TRBJ2-3, with a weak D call TRBD2 (5 bases). The CDR3 is 13 residues long. Germline V gene lookup returns CDR1 DFQATT and CDR2 SNEGSKA (reference sequence). Here the CDR3 DNA reads TGCAGTGCATATAAAGCGGCCACACATACGCAGTATTTT. It translates to CSAYKAATHTQYF.

This clonotype was picked up a small number of times. The CDR3 region is CASRTSLYDIQYF. DNA of the CDR3: TGCGCCAGCAGGACTAGCCTCTACGACATTCAGTACTTC. The chain is built from TRBV5-1 and TRBJ2-4, with 7 positions matching TRBD2. The J segment lost 8 bases and the V segment lost 5 bases, leaving 7 bases of the junction unmatched. The CDR3 loop spans 13 amino acids. The V gene's germline CDR1 is SGHRS and CDR2 YFSETQ.

Only a few counts were recorded for this clonotype. This chain uses TRBV20-1 with TRBJ1-5; D possibly corresponds to TRBD1 (5 bases). The CDR3 has 14 amino acids. CDR1 is DFQATT, CDR2 SNEGSKA, per germline (reference sequence). V was pared by 6 bases and J by 6 bases, with 18 bases between. CDR3 region: CSAGLLGEGQPQHF. CDR3 DNA: TGCAGTGCCGGACTTTTAGGGGAGGGTCAGCCCCAGCATTTT.

The chain uses TRBV20-1 and TRBJ2-3, with no clear D. This CDR3 spans 13 amino acids. The germline gives CDR1 DFQATT, CDR2 SNEGSKA (reference sequence). V was shortened by 4 bases and J by 4 bases, with 12 bases between the two germline ends. The CDR3 loop reads CSATSNEADTQYF. In nucleotides, the CDR3 is TGCAGTGCTACCTCTAATGAGGCAGATACGCAGTATTTT.

This clonotype has a handful of counts. The chain carries TRBV28 and TRBJ2-3, with 8 bases aligning to TRBD1. Germline V gives CDR1 MDHEN, CDR2 SYDVKM. J lost 0 bases, V lost 8 bases, and 10 bases had no gene match. CDR3 size: 16 residues. The CDR3 DNA follows: TGTGCCAGCCATTTCAGGACAGGGAGGAGCACAGATACGCAGTATTTT. Protein: CASHFRTGRSTDTQYF.

This clonotype was detected a few times. The chain couples TRBV5-5 to TRBJ1-5; 9 nucleotides agree with TRBD1. This CDR3 is 16 amino acids long. Unmatched junction bases numbered 8, after V lost 2 bases and J lost 5 bases. Germline loops: CDR1 SGHKS, CDR2 YYEKEE (reference sequence). The CDR3 loop is CASSFRWDRVDQPQHF. In DNA form, the CDR3 reads TGTGCCAGCAGCTTCCGATGGGACAGGGTCGATCAGCCCCAGCATTTT.

To note about this clonotype: A read error may explain this, as a much larger clone is one base away. The V and J genes are TRBV29-1 and TRBJ1-2, with 7 bases that match TRBD1. Germline assignment: CDR1 SQVTM and CDR2 ANQGSEA. The length of the CDR3 is 12 residues. CDR3 DNA sequence: TGCAGCGCTGCAAACCAGGGGGATGGCCACACCTTC. Amino acid sequence: CSAANQGDGHTF.

This clonotype has only a few counts. The genes are TRBV14 and TRBJ2-1; weak D call: TRBD2 (5 bases). The CDR3 covers 14 residues. Trimming left V 4 bases short and J 0 bases short, with 7 bases between. Germline CDR1 and CDR2: SGHDN and FVKESK. The CDR3 coding sequence is TGTGCCAGCAGCCCGAGGGTCTCCTACAATGAGCAGTTCTTC. This gives the protein CASSPRVSYNEQFF.

J is TRBJ1-2 and V is TRBV19, with no clear D. The germline V gene has CDR1 LNHDA and CDR2 SQIVND (reference sequence). This CDR3 has 11 amino acids. The CDR3 spells CVSRDNYGYTF. CDR3 in DNA: TGTGTCTCTCGGGATAACTATGGCTACACCTTC. Looking up the rest from reference TRBV19 and TRBJ1-2 gives the full variable domain: DGGITQSPKYLFRKEGQNVTLSCEQNLNHDAMYWYRQDPGQGLRLIYYSQIVNDFQKGDIAEGYSVSREKKESFPLTVTSAQKNPTAFYLCVSRDNYGYTFGSGTRLTVV.

V is TRBV19 and J is TRBJ1-5; D remains unclear. CDR3 length equals 13 residues. Looked up from germline, CDR1 is LNHDA and CDR2 is SQIVND (reference sequence). Trimming took off 6 bases at V and 7 bases at J, with 13 bases between the two ends. This CDR3 reads CASSTTQGQPQHF. The CDR3 DNA sequence: TGTGCCAGTAGCACTACCCAAGGCCAGCCCCAGCATTTT.

A few counts support this clonotype. The chain combines TRBV5-1 with TRBJ2-1; D gene unclear. V was clipped by 2 bases and J by 7 bases, with 4 bases between them. This CDR3 has 11 amino acids. Germline CDR1 and CDR2: SGHRS and YFSETQ. The CDR3 here is CASSFANEQFF. CDR3 bases: TGCGCCAGCAGCTTCGCGAATGAGCAGTTCTTC.